This entry features one T cell receptor beta chain sequence. The sample comes from a study of T cells after yellow fever vaccination. A single record per CDR3 protein comes from TCRdb applying MiXCR to the 5' RACE reads. The table records some 500,000 distinct CDR3 sequences, around an eighth of them present only once. This CDR3 contains 18 residues. J gave up 4 bases and V 0 bases, and 12 bases lay outside the gene matches. Germline values: CDR1 SGHNT, CDR2 YYREEE (reference sequence). The chain links TRBV5-4 to TRBJ2-7; 11 nucleotides line up with TRBD1. This sequence originates from a man aged 25 to 45 who received the YFV17D yellow fever vaccine. The sequences come from PBMCs, collected on the day of the yellow fever booster vaccination. CDR3 nucleotide sequence: TGTGCCAGCAGCTTGGCCCCTTTCGGACAGGGGGCGAATTACGAGCAGTACTTC. It specifies CASSLAPFGQGANYEQYF. Looking up the rest from reference TRBV5-4 and TRBJ2-7 gives the full variable domain: ETGVTQSPTHLIKTRGQQVTLRCSSQSGHNTVSWYQQALGQGPQFIFQYYREEENGRGNFPPRFSGLQFPNYSSELNVNALELDDSALYLCASSLAPFGQGANYEQYFGPGTRLTVT.